The 4 T cell receptor beta chains below were found in one sample sequenced in a study of early T cells in non-severe SARS-CoV-2 infection. Using its own MiXCR run on the 5' RACE reads, TCRdb lists one record per CDR3 protein. The sample consists of some 40,000 distinct CDR3 sequences, 5.3% of them appearing once. Sequencing was performed on whole blood. The receptors were sampled from an adult who was a healthcare worker with PCR-confirmed SARS-CoV-2 infection or an uninfected control (not recorded which).

The gene calls are TRBV20-1 and TRBJ2-5; D uncertain. The CDR3 spans 12 residues. The V gene lost 3 bases and the J gene lost 4 bases, with 9 bases spanning the gap. Germline V gene sequence: CDR1 DFQATT, CDR2 SNEGSKA (reference sequence). CDR3: CSASRTGETQYF. The CDR3 coding sequence is TGCAGTGCTAGTAGGACCGGAGAGACCCAGTACTTC.

This clonotype was counted many times. The chain links TRBV20-1 to TRBJ2-1; 13 nucleotides match TRBD2. With 7 bases clipped from V and 4 bases from J, the junction kept 4 bases outside the gene matches. The CDR3 is made up of 14 amino acids. CDR1 is DFQATT and CDR2 is SNEGSKA in the germline V gene (reference sequence). CDR3 amino acids: CSGTSGGRYNEQFF. DNA for the CDR3: TGCAGTGGGACTAGCGGGGGCAGGTACAATGAGCAGTTCTTC.

This clonotype was counted many times. The gene calls are TRBV6-6 and TRBJ2-7, with 9 positions matching TRBD1. Germline V CDR1 and CDR2: MNHNY, SVGAGI (reference sequence). The CDR3 length is 19 residues. With V trimmed by 2 bases and J by 2 bases, 16 bases remained unmatched. The CDR3 bases are TGTGCCAGCAGTTACCCCCGGGACAGGGATACTACCACCCCCTACGAGCAGTACTTC. Translation: CASSYPRDRDTTTPYEQYF.

This clonotype occurred many times. The chain carries TRBV10-3 and TRBJ1-1; D is ambiguous. The CDR3 runs to 16 residues. Trimming shortened V by 4 bases and J by 0 bases, and 15 bases separated the two germline ends. Germline values: CDR1 ENHRY, CDR2 SYGVKD. The CDR3 spells CAISAWRGTLNTEAFF. The CDR3 DNA follows: TGTGCCATCAGTGCCTGGAGAGGAACGCTGAACACTGAAGCTTTCTTT.